This TCR beta chain was recorded in a study of T cells after yellow fever vaccination. On the study more broadly: In the case of low-cell-number fractions, SMART-Seq v4 Ultra Low Input was used for preparation.

The germline gives CDR1 SGHTA, CDR2 FQGNSA. Germline trimming cut 5 bases from V and 4 bases from J; bases unmatched to any gene: 9. This CDR3 region has 15 residues. TCRdb recomputed calls from the 5' RACE reads with MiXCR, one row per CDR3 protein. The data hold hundreds of thousands of distinct CDR3 sequences, with roughly an eighth observed a single time. The clonotype comes from a man between 18 and 35 years old who received the YFV17D yellow fever vaccine. The genes are TRBV7-2 and TRBJ1-2, with 8 bases lining up with TRBD1. Sequencing was performed on CD4+ T cells sorted from PBMCs, taken 15 days after the yellow fever booster vaccination. The CDR3, as DNA: TGTGCCAGCAGCCCCCAGGACAGGGTGATCTATGGCTACACCTTC. Residues: CASSPQDRVIYGYTF.